The clone carrying this T cell receptor (beta chain) showed up just once. Its antigen is currently unknown. This sample stems from a study of cytomegalovirus exposure and HLA in healthy donors. As for the study in general: Of all 400 or so donors who were genotyped, around 79% belonged to the Caucasian-associated ancestry cluster. Whole-study findings and limits: Being productive about 90% or about 30% of the time was typical of most TCR beta V segments in an earlier analysis. A later analysis reportedly identified an Asian-associated ancestry cluster as carrying fewer N-insertions than the roughly 700-donor mean.

The V gene's germline CDR1 is LNHDA and CDR2 SQIVND (reference sequence). V dropped 5 bases and J dropped 2; count of bases not matched to a gene: 6. The CDR3 runs to 15 residues. It was with 60 Vbeta and 13 Jbeta primers that the PCR ran. Generated by immunoSEQ multiplex PCR, the TCRdb table keeps only in-frame clones and is missing some. The data hold about 130,000 clones, with 80% observed a single time. What was sequenced was PBMCs. This sequence originates from a man aged 25-40 years in good health and CMV-seronegative. The chain couples TRBV19 to TRBJ2-7; 10 bases line up with TRBD1. Here the CDR3 DNA reads TGTGCCAGTAGTCCCGGGACAGGGGCCGCCTACGAGCAGTACTTC. Amino acids: CASSPGTGAAYEQYF. The entire variable domain, with the rest obtained from reference TRBV19 and TRBJ2-7, is as follows: DGGITQSPKYLFRKEGQNVTLSCEQNLNHDAMYWYRQDPGQGLRLIYYSQIVNDFQKGDIAEGYSVSREKKESFPLTVTSAQKNPTAFYLCASSPGTGAAYEQYFGPGTRLTVT.